The rows below give T cell receptor beta chains drawn from one sample of a study of PD-L1 blockade in urothelial cancer. Method: immunoSEQ multiplex PCR; TCRdb's copy keeps in-frame clones and lacks some. The top ten clones hold about 6% of a sample with 60,000 to 85,000 clones, about 90% of them seen once. Sequences were derived from PBMCs, sampled around atezolizumab (anti-PD-L1) treatment. Receptors were obtained from a woman between 65 and 79 years old with urothelial cancer. The CDR3 runs from the conserved cysteine through the conserved F or W. Each record gives: V gene, clone size, D gene, J gene, CDR3 DNA, CDR3 protein. D genes are given only for firm matches. The size entry is marked missing in some rows and otherwise reads once, few, many or a size class.

>TRBV5-4|NA|NA|TRBJ1-4
TGTGCCAGCAGCTTGGATATGGCAGATGAAAAACTGTTTTTT
CASSLDMADEKLFF
>TRBV5-1|NA|TRBD2|TRBJ2-4
TGCGCCAGCAGCCTAAGACTAGCGGGAGCCCAAAACATTCAGTACTTC
CASSLRLAGAQNIQYF
>TRBV21-1|NA|NA|TRBJ1-1
TGTGCCAGCAGCAAAGCTACAGGGAACACTGAAGCTTTCTTT
CASSKATGNTEAFF
>TRBV27|NA|NA|TRBJ2-7
TGTGCCAGCAGTTTACAGGGCGCTAATTCGTACGAGCAGTACTTC
CASSLQGANSYEQYF
>TRBV5-8|few|NA|TRBJ1-1
TGTGCCAGCAGCTTGGCGGGGAACACTGAAGCTTTCTTT
CASSLAGNTEAFF
>TRBV2|few|TRBD1|TRBJ1-1
TGTGCCAGCAGGGACGGACAGGGGGTGACTGAAGCTTTCTTT
CASRDGQGVTEAFF
>TRBV10-3|NA|TRBD2|TRBJ2-1
TGTGCCATCCTGGGGGCGGACAGCGGGAGCCGGGATGAGCAGTTCTTC
CAILGADSGSRDEQFF
>TRBV28|NA|NA|TRBJ2-7
TGTGCCAGCAGATACAGGGTCGACTCCTACGAGCAGTACTTC
CASRYRVDSYEQYF
>TRBV11-1|once|NA|TRBJ2-7
TGTGCCAGCAGCTTCTCTACCGACTACGAGCAGTACTTC
CASSFSTDYEQYF
>TRBV6-1|NA|TRBD1|TRBJ2-7
TGTGCCAGCAGTGAATTCGGGGGGACAGGGGGCGTTTACGAGCAGTACTTC
CASSEFGGTGGVYEQYF
>TRBV10-3|NA|TRBD1|TRBJ2-7
TGTGCCATCAGTGGGCCTTACGGGGGGACAGGGGGCTTGCAGCAGTACTTC
CAISGPYGGTGGLQQYF
>TRBV6-5|NA|NA|TRBJ1-2
TGTGCCAGCAGTTACGAAAGTACTCCGCTAAATGGCTACACCTTC
CASSYESTPLNGYTF
>TRBV29-1|NA|TRBD1|TRBJ1-4
TGCAGCGTTGTAAGGGGGCAGGGTGGAAAACTGTTTTTT
CSVVRGQGGKLFF
>TRBV10-3|NA|NA|TRBJ2-1
TGTGCCATCAAATGGGCACCCTACAATGAGCAGTTCTTC
CAIKWAPYNEQFF
>TRBV9|NA|TRBD1|TRBJ1-1
TGTGCCAGCAGCTTCGAGGGGGCGGGCACTGAAGCTTTCTTT
CASSFEGAGTEAFF
>TRBV6-6|once|TRBD2|TRBJ2-5
TGTGCCAGCAGTAAGACGACTAGCGGGGGGGCCGAGACCCAGTACTTC
CASSKTTSGGAETQYF
>TRBV6-5|NA|TRBD2|TRBJ2-7
TGTGCCAGCAGCCTCCTAGCGGGGGGTTTGTACGAGCAGTACTTC
CASSLLAGGLYEQYF
>TRBV27|few|TRBD1|TRBJ2-3
TGTGCCAGCAGCAAGGGGGCGGAGAGCACAGATACGCAGTATTTT
CASSKGAESTDTQYF
>TRBV7-9|NA|TRBD1|TRBJ1-2
TGTGCCAGCAGTCCCCAGGGGGCTCTTGGCTACACCTTC
CASSPQGALGYTF
>TRBV7-2|once|TRBD1|TRBJ2-1
TGTGCCAGCAGCCCCGTATCCGGGACAGGGGGCCCCACCCAGCAGTTCTTC
CASSPVSGTGGPTQQFF
>TRBV6-4|NA|TRBD1|TRBJ2-7
TGTGCCAGCAGTCCGGACAGGGGCTCCTACGAGCAGTACTTC
CASSPDRGSYEQYF
>TRBV5-1|NA|TRBD1|TRBJ2-7
TGCGCCAGCAGCATCCAACAGGGGGTCGACGAGCAGTACTTC
CASSIQQGVDEQYF
>TRBV19|NA|TRBD2|TRBJ2-2
TGTGCCAGTAGTATCCGCCGACTAGCGGCGAACACCGGGGAGCTGTTTTTT
CASSIRRLAANTGELFF
>TRBV6-1|NA|TRBD1|TRBJ1-1
TGTGCCAGCAGTGCCCTGACCGCGACAGGGGAAAACACTGAAGCTTTCTTT
CASSALTATGENTEAFF
>TRBV4-2|once|TRBD1|TRBJ1-1
TGTGCCAGCAGCTGGACAGGGAACACTGAAGCTTTCTTT
CASSWTGNTEAFF
>TRBV27|once|TRBD1|TRBJ2-1
TGTGCCAGCAGGGGACAGGGGTTCAATGAGCAGTTCTTC
CASRGQGFNEQFF
>TRBV5-4|once|NA|TRBJ1-2
TGTGCCAGCAGCTTACAGGGAAGGAACTATGGCTACACCTTC
CASSLQGRNYGYTF
>TRBV10-3|NA|TRBD2|TRBJ2-1
TGTGCCATCAGTGAGTCGAAGCTAGCGGGAGCGGGAGGTAATGAGCAGTTCTTC
CAISESKLAGAGGNEQFF
>TRBV30|NA|NA|TRBJ2-5
TGTGCCTGGACCCGAGTTTCCCCCGGACAGTCCCAAGAGACCCAGTACTTC
CAWTRVSPGQSQETQYF
>TRBV23-1|NA|TRBD1|TRBJ1-1
TGCGCCAGCCAAAAGGACAGGGGCCGAACGAACACTGAAGCTTTCTTT
CASQKDRGRTNTEAFF
>TRBV28|once|NA|TRBJ2-2
TGTGCCAGCACCACCCTGCGGGGCCCGAACACCGGGGAGCTGTTTTTT
CASTTLRGPNTGELFF
>TRBV12-5|NA|NA|TRBJ2-7
TGTGCTAGTGGTTTGGTAAAGGGCTACGTGGCGGGATTATACGAGCAGTACTTC
CASGLVKGYVAGLYEQYF
>TRBV4-3|NA|NA|TRBJ2-6
TGCGCCAGCAGCCAAGAAGTTCGGGGAACTGGGGCCAACGTCCTGACTTTC
CASSQEVRGTGANVLTF
>TRBV5-4|once|TRBD1|TRBJ1-1
TGTGCCAGCAGCTTAGACGCCGGGACAGGGGCTGAAGCTTTCTTT
CASSLDAGTGAEAFF
>TRBV7-3|NA|TRBD2|TRBJ2-7
TGTGCCAGCAGCTTAGCGGGACTAGCGGGAGCTTACGAGCAGTACTTC
CASSLAGLAGAYEQYF
>TRBV4-1|NA|TRBD1|TRBJ2-5
TGCGCCAGCAGCCAAGGGGGCACAGGGGGGCGACAGACCCAGTACTTC
CASSQGGTGGRQTQYF
>TRBV19|NA|NA|TRBJ1-5
TGTGCCAGTAGTATCTCTCCGCGATCAGGACAGCCCCAGCATTTT
CASSISPRSGQPQHF
>TRBV25-1|NA|NA|TRBJ2-7
TGTGCCAGCAGTGAATCGGGGTTCGACGAGCAGTACTTC
CASSESGFDEQYF
>TRBV28|NA|NA|TRBJ1-5
TGTGCCAGCAGTGGATCAGGGGCAACTCAGCCCCAGCATTTT
CASSGSGATQPQHF
>TRBV4-3|NA|NA|TRBJ2-5
TGCGCCAGCAGCCCCATGGCGGGGTTCCAAGAGACCCAGTACTTC
CASSPMAGFQETQYF
>TRBV5-6|NA|TRBD2|TRBJ2-7
TGTGCCAGCAGCTTGGTCTCGTTGCGGGGGGACAAGCAGTACTTC
CASSLVSLRGDKQYF
>TRBV30|NA|TRBD1|TRBJ2-7
TGTGCCTGGAGTGCTACAGGGGGAGTTGGCGAGCAGTACTTC
CAWSATGGVGEQYF
>TRBV7-8|NA|NA|TRBJ2-7
TGTGCCAGCAGCGGAACCTTCGTGAGGGAGCAGTACTTC
CASSGTFVREQYF
>TRBV25-1|NA|NA|TRBJ1-2
TGTGCCAGCAGTAAAGGACAGAGAGTTAACTATGGCTACACCTTC
CASSKGQRVNYGYTF
>TRBV2|NA|NA|TRBJ1-4
TGTGCCAGCAGTATAACACTAAATAATGAAAAACTGTTTTTT
CASSITLNNEKLFF